The next 10 T cell receptor beta chains were all read from a single sample in a study of T-cell reconstitution after alpha-beta-depleted transplantation in children. Preparation of the TCRbeta library involved a method that used unique molecular identifiers. TCRdb processed the PCR reads anew with MiXCR; each CDR3 protein has one entry. The table shows fewer than 700,000 distinct CDR3 sequences, with 10% to 15% occurring only once. The specimen was PBMCs, mostly from graft donor cells, collected 360 days after TCRalphabeta/CD19-depleted stem cell transplant. The source is a male patient younger than 18 who had a stem cell transplant for acute myeloid leukemia, so the T cells may come from the graft donor.

The sample holds a few counts of this clonotype. V gene TRBV4-3 combines with J gene TRBJ2-1; D remains ambiguous. V lost 1 base to trimming and J lost 9 bases, with 7 bases between them. The germline V gene encodes CDR1 LGHNA and CDR2 YSLEER. The CDR3 extends over 12 amino acids. The CDR3 loop is CASSQAGVEQFF. The CDR3 coding sequence is TGCGCCAGCAGCCAAGCGGGTGTTGAGCAGTTCTTC.

This clonotype was detected a few times. This chain joins TRBV9 and TRBJ2-3; D unclear. The length of the CDR3 is 16 residues. Looked up from germline, CDR1 is SGDLS and CDR2 is YYNGEE. Trimming stripped 0 bases from V and 4 bases from J, with 15 bases between. The CDR3 reads CASSVEIMAIADTQYF. In nucleotides, the CDR3 is TGTGCCAGCAGCGTAGAAATAATGGCGATAGCAGATACGCAGTATTTT.

This clonotype was recorded a few times. The V gene is TRBV3-1, the J gene TRBJ2-7; TRBD2 is a possible D gene (5 bases). Germline V gives CDR1 LGHDT, CDR2 YNNKEL (reference sequence). Trimming left V 0 bases short and J 7 bases short, with 10 bases between. The CDR3 has 13 residues. This CDR3 reads CASSQDPRREQYF. For the CDR3, the DNA is TGTGCCAGCAGCCAAGATCCTCGGAGGGAGCAGTACTTC.

This chain links TRBV5-1 with TRBJ2-2; 10 positions agree with TRBD2. CDR1 and CDR2 from the germline V gene are SGHRS and YFSETQ. This CDR3 comprises 17 residues. V lost 0 bases to trimming and J lost 7 bases; unmatched junction nucleotides: 9. The CDR3 protein is CASSLVPSGRGDGELFF. The CDR3 DNA reads as TGCGCCAGCAGCTTGGTGCCTAGCGGGAGAGGAGACGGGGAGCTGTTTTTT.

The chain joins TRBV6-2 or TRBV6-3 to TRBJ2-1, with TRBD2 matching over 10 bases. Unmatched junction bases numbered 3, after V lost 7 bases and J lost 9 bases. The CDR3 sequence is 12 residues long. Germline CDR1 and CDR2: MNHEY and SVGEGT. The CDR3 nucleotides read TGTGCCAGCATGGCTAGCGGGGGTGAGCAGTTCTTC. Translating it yields CASMASGGEQFF.

The table lists this clonotype with a few counts. The rearrangement links TRBV20-1 to TRBJ2-3; TRBD2 aligns across 8 bases. Trimming at V came to 0 bases and at J to 0 bases, leaving 11 bases not matched to a gene. The V gene's germline CDR1 is DFQATT and CDR2 SNEGSKA (reference sequence). The CDR3 covers 18 residues. The CDR3 sequence: CSARDQKTSGTSTDTQYF. In DNA form, the CDR3 reads TGCAGTGCTAGAGATCAAAAAACTAGCGGAACTAGCACAGATACGCAGTATTTT.

This clonotype turned up a few times. The gene calls are TRBV24-1 and TRBJ2-2; 8 nucleotides agree with TRBD1. The germline V gene encodes CDR1 KGHDR and CDR2 SFDVKD. V shed 0 bases and J 6 bases; nucleotides not matched to a gene: 2. CDR3 length: 15 amino acids. CDR3 bases: TGTGCCACCAGTGATTTGGGACAGGGAGCCGGGGAGCTGTTTTTT. Its translation: CATSDLGQGAGELFF.

There are a few counts of this clonotype. The chain employs TRBV6-2 or TRBV6-3 and TRBJ2-3; 10 bases are shared with TRBD2. This CDR3 has 15 residues. The V segment lost 6 bases and the J segment 0 bases; nucleotides outside the gene matches: 3. Germline CDR1 MNHEY, CDR2 SVGEGT. The CDR3 loop reads CASRNSGRSTDTQYF. The CDR3 nucleotides are TGTGCCAGCAGGAATAGCGGGAGGAGCACAGATACGCAGTATTTT.

The chain uses TRBV4-3 and TRBJ2-1; 10 bases are a match to TRBD2. J gave up 1 base and V 4 bases, and 10 bases lay outside the gene matches. Germline CDR1 LGHNA, CDR2 YSLEER. This CDR3 comprises 18 residues. CDR3 DNA: TGCGCCAGCAGCCTCCTAGCGGGAGATAGATGGTCCTACAATGAGCAGTTCTTC. It codes for CASSLLAGDRWSYNEQFF.

This clonotype was counted ten times or more. V usage is TRBV29-1 and J usage is TRBJ2-7; D assignment may be TRBD1 or TRBD2 (5 bases each). Germline V CDR1 and CDR2: SQVTM, ANQGSEA. The CDR3 is 16 amino acids. V was cut by 6 bases and J by 6 bases, with 27 bases left in between. DNA of the CDR3: TGCAGCGTCGAGCCCATAACCGGGACGACTCCCTCCGAGCAGTACTTC. Protein: CSVEPITGTTPSEQYF.